This entry lists 14 T cell receptor beta chains sequenced from one sample in a study of cytomegalovirus exposure and HLA in healthy donors. The PCR contained 60 Vbeta and 13 Jbeta primers. Method: immunoSEQ multiplex PCR; TCRdb's copy keeps in-frame clones and lacks some. This sample has around 120,000 clones, with about 83% found just once. Source material: PBMCs. Receptor source: a woman in her thirties or forties in good health and CMV-seropositive.

The rearrangement joins TRBV10-2 to TRBJ1-1, with D perhaps TRBD1 (6 bases). The CDR3 runs to 13 residues. V gave up 8 bases and J gave up 1 base, with 11 bases separating them. Germline V gene sequence: CDR1 WSHSY, CDR2 SAAADI. The CDR3 loop reads CASRQEPNTEAFF. DNA of the CDR3: TGCGCCAGCCGACAGGAACCGAACACTGAAGCTTTCTTT.

The rearrangement joins TRBV13 to TRBJ2-7; TRBD2 agrees at 7 bases. V lost 1 base to trimming and J lost 2 bases; unmatched junction nucleotides: 8. Germline V gene sequence: CDR1 PRHDT, CDR2 FYEKMQ (reference sequence). The CDR3 spans 16 residues. CDR3 sequence: CASSLAPAGSAYEQYF. The CDR3 nucleotides are TGTGCCAGCAGCTTAGCCCCAGCGGGATCAGCCTACGAGCAGTACTTC.

This clone was seen once. The genes are TRBV27 and TRBJ1-1; tentatively, D is TRBD1 (5 bases). CDR3 length: 13 amino acids. Germline lookup yields CDR1 MNHEY and CDR2 SMNVEV (reference sequence). Trimming pared 8 bases from V and 3 bases from J, leaving 13 bases between. The DNA of the CDR3 is TGTGCCAGCGGCGGGATAGGGGACACTGAAGCTTTCTTT. Translation: CASGGIGDTEAFF.

The chain joins TRBV7-6 to TRBJ1-5; D call uncertain. The germline V gene encodes CDR1 SGHVS and CDR2 FNYEAQ. The CDR3 covers 13 residues. V was shortened by 4 bases and J by 0 bases, with 4 bases between the two germline ends. The CDR3 loop reads CASSSFSNQPQHF. The CDR3, as DNA: TGTGCCAGCAGCTCATTTAGCAATCAGCCCCAGCATTTT. The variable domain in full, completed from reference TRBV7-6 and TRBJ1-5, reads GAGVSQSPRYKVTKRGQDVALRCDPISGHVSLYWYRQALGQGPEFLTYFNYEAQQDKSGLPNDRFSAERPEGSISTLTIQRTEQRDSAMYRCASSSFSNQPQHFGDGTRLSIL.

V usage is TRBV19 and J usage is TRBJ1-3; perhaps TRBD1 as D (6 bases). Trimming took 8 bases from V and 11 from J, leaving 25 bases between them. The CDR3 consists of 15 residues. From germline, CDR1 is LNHDA and CDR2 SQIVND (reference sequence). The CDR3 nucleotides are TGTGCCAGTGGGCCCCCGGGACAATTTTTGAAGTCCATATATTTT. Residues: CASGPPGQFLKSIYF.

The chain links TRBV5-1 to TRBJ2-4; possible D gene TRBD1, 5 bases. Looked up from germline, CDR1 is SGHRS and CDR2 is YFSETQ. V was trimmed by 0 bases and J by 0 bases, leaving 7 bases between them. There are 15 residues in the CDR3. The CDR3 sequence: CASSLGTGAKNIQYF. CDR3 in DNA: TGCGCCAGCAGCTTGGGAACAGGAGCCAAAAACATTCAGTACTTC.

The table lists this clone with a few counts. This chain joins TRBV6-1 and TRBJ1-5; no reliable D call. The CDR3 length is 13 residues. CDR1 is MNHNS and CDR2 is SASEGT in the germline V gene. The V and J ends lost 6 bases and 5 bases respectively, with 11 bases between them. This CDR3 is CASRRERDQPQHF. The CDR3 bases are TGTGCCAGCAGAAGAGAACGGGATCAGCCCCAGCATTTT.

The V call is TRBV18, the J call TRBJ2-7; 7 positions agree with TRBD1. Germline V gene sequence: CDR1 KGHSH, CDR2 LQKENI. V lost 0 bases, J lost 1 base, and 0 bases stayed unmatched. CDR3 length: 14 residues. The CDR3 region has the DNA TGTGCCAGCTCACCACCGGACAGGTCCTACGAGCAGTACTTC. It yields the protein CASSPPDRSYEQYF. The full variable domain, with the rest looked up from reference TRBV18 and TRBJ2-7, is NAGVMQNPRHLVRRRGQEARLRCSPMKGHSHVYWYRQLPEEGLKFMVYLQKENIIDESGMPKERFSAEFPKEGPSILRIQQVVRGDSAAYFCASSPPDRSYEQYFGPGTRLTVT.

The chain has TRBV7-3 and TRBJ1-2, with 9 bases identical to TRBD1. The length of the CDR3 is 16 residues. Per the germline V gene, CDR1 is SGHTA and CDR2 is FQGTGA. V gave up 1 base and J gave up 8 bases; unmatched junction bases: 11. The CDR3 coding sequence is TGTGCCAGCAGCTTAAATGGAGGGGACAGGGTGGAAGGCTACACCTTC. Amino acids: CASSLNGGDRVEGYTF.

The chain joins TRBV6-1 to TRBJ1-2; 9 bases align to TRBD1. With 6 bases clipped from V and 4 bases from J, the junction kept 9 bases outside the gene matches. The CDR3 is made up of 15 amino acids. Germline V gene lookup returns CDR1 MNHNS and CDR2 SASEGT. The CDR3 here is CASSVGTGISYGYTF. CDR3 DNA: TGTGCCAGCAGCGTCGGGACAGGGATAAGCTATGGCTACACCTTC.

This clone was observed a single time. This rearrangement joins TRBV21-1 to TRBJ1-2; the table gives TRBD1 as D, unverified against the DNA. TRBV21-1 is a known pseudogene. The CDR3 is 13 amino acids. As DNA, the CDR3 is TGTGCCAGCAGCAGGCCTGACAGCTATGGCTACACCTTC. It translates to CASSRPDSYGYTF.

The rearrangement joins TRBV7-2 to TRBJ1-1; 7 bases map to TRBD1. The germline V gene has CDR1 SGHTA and CDR2 FQGNSA. V lost 5 bases, J lost 6 bases, and 12 bases stayed unmatched. This CDR3 contains 15 residues. CDR3 nucleotides: TGTGCCAGCAGCAACCGACAGGGCACCCCTCCTGAAGCTTTCTTT. This sequence encodes CASSNRQGTPPEAFF.

This sequence joins TRBV19 and TRBJ1-5; D is perhaps TRBD1 (5 bases). The CDR3 runs to 13 residues. V was cut by 3 bases and J by 9 bases, with 12 bases left in between. The germline gives CDR1 LNHDA, CDR2 SQIVND (reference sequence). This chain's CDR3 is CASSMSSGGPQHF. CDR3 in DNA: TGTGCCAGTAGTATGAGTTCGGGGGGGCCCCAGCATTTT.

The gene calls are TRBV7-2 and TRBJ2-1, with D maybe TRBD1 (5 bases). The V gene's germline CDR1 is SGHTA and CDR2 FQGNSA. With 4 bases removed from V and 7 bases from J, the gap between germline ends came to 17 bases. The CDR3 consists of 15 residues. This CDR3 reads CASSSTVILKNEQFF. Written as DNA, the CDR3 is TGTGCCAGCAGCTCGACAGTTATCCTTAAGAATGAGCAGTTCTTC.